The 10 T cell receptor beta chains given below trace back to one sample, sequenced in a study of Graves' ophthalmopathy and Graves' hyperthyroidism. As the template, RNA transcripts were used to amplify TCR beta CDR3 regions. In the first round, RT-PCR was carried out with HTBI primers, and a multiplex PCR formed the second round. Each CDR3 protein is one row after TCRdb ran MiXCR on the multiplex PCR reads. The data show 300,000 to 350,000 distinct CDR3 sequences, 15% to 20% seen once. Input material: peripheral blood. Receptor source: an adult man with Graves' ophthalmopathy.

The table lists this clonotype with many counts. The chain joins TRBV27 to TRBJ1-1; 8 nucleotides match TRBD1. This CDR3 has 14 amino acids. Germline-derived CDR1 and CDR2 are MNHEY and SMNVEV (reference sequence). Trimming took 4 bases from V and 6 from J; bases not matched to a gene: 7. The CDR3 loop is CASSSHRGSAEAFF. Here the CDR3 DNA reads TGTGCCAGCAGTTCCCACAGGGGGAGTGCTGAAGCTTTCTTT.

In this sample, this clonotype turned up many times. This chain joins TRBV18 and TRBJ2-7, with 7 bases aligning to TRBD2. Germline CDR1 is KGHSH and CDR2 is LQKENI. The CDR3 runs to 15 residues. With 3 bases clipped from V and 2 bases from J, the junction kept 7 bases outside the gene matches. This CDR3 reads CASSPRGSSPYEQYF. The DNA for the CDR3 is TGTGCCAGCTCACCGCGCGGGAGTAGCCCCTACGAGCAGTACTTC.

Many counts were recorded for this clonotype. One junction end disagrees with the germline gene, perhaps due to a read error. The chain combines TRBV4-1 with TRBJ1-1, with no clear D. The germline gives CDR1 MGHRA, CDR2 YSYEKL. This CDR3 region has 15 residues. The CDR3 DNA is TGCGCCAGCAGCCGTTTACCCTTCCCGAACACTGGAGCTTTCTTT. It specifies CASSRLPFPNTGAFF.

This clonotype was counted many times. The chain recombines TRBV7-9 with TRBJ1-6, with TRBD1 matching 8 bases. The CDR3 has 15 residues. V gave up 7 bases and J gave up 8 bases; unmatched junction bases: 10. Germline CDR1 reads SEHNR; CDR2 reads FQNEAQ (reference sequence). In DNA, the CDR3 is TGTGCCAGCACTAGACAGGGGTCTGCAGATTCACCCCTCCACTTT. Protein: CASTRQGSADSPLHF.

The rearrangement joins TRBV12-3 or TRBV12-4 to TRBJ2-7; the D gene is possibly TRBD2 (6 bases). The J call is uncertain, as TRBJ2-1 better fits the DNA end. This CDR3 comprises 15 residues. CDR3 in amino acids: CASSPSLGGSYEQFF. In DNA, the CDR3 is TGTGCCAGCAGCCCCTCCCTCGGGGGTTCCTACGAGCAGTTCTTC.

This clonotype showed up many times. CDR3 nucleotide sequence: TGTGCCAGCAGTTTATTAGGGAATAGCAATCAGCCCCAGCATTTT. Its translation: CASSLLGNSNQPQHF. This chain connects TRBV28 to TRBJ1-5; no firm D call. CDR1 MDHEN and CDR2 SYDVKM come from the germline V gene. The ends were cut back, 1 base at V and 0 bases at J, with 7 bases in the middle. There are 15 residues in the CDR3.

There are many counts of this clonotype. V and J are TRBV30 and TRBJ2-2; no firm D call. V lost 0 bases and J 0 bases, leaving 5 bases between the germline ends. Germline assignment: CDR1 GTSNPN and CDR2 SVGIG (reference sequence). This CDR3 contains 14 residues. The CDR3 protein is CAWSVGANTGELFF. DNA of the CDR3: TGTGCCTGGAGTGTAGGTGCGAACACCGGGGAGCTGTTTTTT.

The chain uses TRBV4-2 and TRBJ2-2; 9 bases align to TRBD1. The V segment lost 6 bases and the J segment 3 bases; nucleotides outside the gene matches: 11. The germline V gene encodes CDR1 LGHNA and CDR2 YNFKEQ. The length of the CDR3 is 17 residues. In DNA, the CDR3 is TGTGCCAGCAGGGATGGGGCGGGACAGGGATACACCGGGGAGCTGTTTTTT. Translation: CASRDGAGQGYTGELFF.

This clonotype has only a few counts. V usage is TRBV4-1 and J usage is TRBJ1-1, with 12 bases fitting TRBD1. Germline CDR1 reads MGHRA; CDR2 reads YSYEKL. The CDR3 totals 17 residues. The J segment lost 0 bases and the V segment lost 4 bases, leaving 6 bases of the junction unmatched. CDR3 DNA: TGCGCCAGCAGCCCCGGGACAGGGGGCCGAATGAACACTGAAGCTTTCTTT. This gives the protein CASSPGTGGRMNTEAFF.

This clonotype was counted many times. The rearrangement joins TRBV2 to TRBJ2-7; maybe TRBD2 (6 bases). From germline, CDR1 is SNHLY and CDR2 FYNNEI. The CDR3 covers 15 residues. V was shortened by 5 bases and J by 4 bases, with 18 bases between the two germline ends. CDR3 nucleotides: TGTGCCAGCAGTAAAACCGGGACTTCCCGTTACGAGCAGTACTTC. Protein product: CASSKTGTSRYEQYF.